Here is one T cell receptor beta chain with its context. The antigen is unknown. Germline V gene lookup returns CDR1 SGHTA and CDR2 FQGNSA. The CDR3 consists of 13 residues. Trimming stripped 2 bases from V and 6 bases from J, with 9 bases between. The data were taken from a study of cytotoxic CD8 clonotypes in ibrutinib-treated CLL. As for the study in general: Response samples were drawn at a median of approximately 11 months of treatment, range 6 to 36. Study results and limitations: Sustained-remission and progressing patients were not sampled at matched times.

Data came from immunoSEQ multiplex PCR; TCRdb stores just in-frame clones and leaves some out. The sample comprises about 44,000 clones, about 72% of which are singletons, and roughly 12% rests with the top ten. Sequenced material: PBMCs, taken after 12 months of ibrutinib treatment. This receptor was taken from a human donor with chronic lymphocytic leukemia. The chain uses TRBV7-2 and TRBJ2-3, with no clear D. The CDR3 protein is CASSLSPADTQYF. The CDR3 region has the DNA TGTGCCAGCAGCTTATCCCCAGCGGATACGCAGTATTTT.